Below are 20 T cell receptor beta chains sequenced from a single sample in a study of T-cell reconstitution after alpha-beta-depleted transplantation in children. Preparation of the TCRbeta library used unique molecular identifiers. TCRdb ran MiXCR on the PCR reads and lists one entry per CDR3 protein. The sample gives under 35,000 distinct CDR3 sequences, roughly a sixth of which show up once; 35% to 45% is in the top ten. This sample comprised PBMCs, mostly from graft donor cells, obtained 60 days after TCRalphabeta/CD19-depleted stem cell transplant. Receptors originate from a male patient under 10 years old who had a stem cell transplant for acute lymphoblastic leukemia, so the T cells may come from the graft donor.

This clonotype occurred a few times. The chain links TRBV9 to TRBJ2-7; 7 bases match TRBD1. With V trimmed by 0 bases and J by 6 bases, 0 bases remained unmatched. Looked up from germline, CDR1 is SGDLS and CDR2 is YYNGEE. The CDR3 runs 12 residues. Written as DNA, the CDR3 is TGTGCCAGCAGCGTAGGGACAGGCGAGCAGTACTTC. This encodes CASSVGTGEQYF.

In its sample, this clonotype was seen many times. The chain combines TRBV20-1 with TRBJ2-4; 7 bases agree with TRBD1. V shed 6 bases and J 7 bases; nucleotides not matched to a gene: 9. The CDR3 totals 13 residues. Germline CDR1 reads DFQATT; CDR2 reads SNEGSKA (reference sequence). The CDR3 here is CSAVGQPSNIQYF. The DNA for the CDR3 is TGCAGTGCCGTGGGACAGCCTTCTAACATTCAGTACTTC.

This clonotype was seen only a few times. V and J are TRBV11-2 and TRBJ2-7; TRBD1 agrees at 8 bases. The ends lost 3 bases at V and 2 bases at J; junction bases unmatched: 6. The CDR3 is 15 residues long. Germline loops: CDR1 SGHAT, CDR2 FQNNGV. Written as DNA, the CDR3 is TGTGCCAGCAGCTTCATAATGGACAGGGCCTACGAGCAGTACTTC. Residues: CASSFIMDRAYEQYF.

V usage is TRBV10-3 and J usage is TRBJ1-1; no clear D. CDR1 and CDR2 from the germline V gene are ENHRY and SYGVKD. V lost 0 bases and J lost 4, with 3 bases in between. The CDR3 loop spans 12 amino acids. In DNA, the CDR3 is TGTGCCATCAGTGAGTCGGTCACTGAAGCTTTCTTT. Translated: CAISESVTEAFF.

This clonotype came up a few times. This chain uses TRBV9 with TRBJ2-2; the D gene is possibly TRBD2 (6 bases). CDR1 is SGDLS, CDR2 YYNGEE, per germline. The CDR3 length is 12 residues. The V gene lost 3 bases and the J gene lost 6 bases, with 6 bases spanning the gap. The chain's CDR3 is CASSGLAGELFF. For the CDR3, the DNA is TGTGCCAGCAGCGGACTAGCCGGGGAGCTGTTTTTT.

The chain is built from TRBV6-1 and TRBJ2-1; 13 positions match TRBD2. CDR3 length equals 14 residues. CDR1 is MNHNS, CDR2 SASEGT, per germline. V lost 7 bases and J lost 9; bases outside the gene matches: 6. The CDR3 DNA follows: TGTGCCAGCATTGGACTAGCGGGAGTCAGTGAGCAGTTCTTC. Protein: CASIGLAGVSEQFF.

V and J are TRBV6-4 and TRBJ2-7; TRBD2 matches 12 bases. The CDR3 length is 18 residues. Losses at the gene ends were 1 base for V and 5 bases for J; bases not matched to a gene: 12. Per the germline V gene, CDR1 is MRHNA and CDR2 is SNTAGT. The CDR3 bases are TGTGCCAGCAGTGACTGGACTAGCGGGGACCCCTTGGGTCACGAGCAGTACTTC. Its translation is CASSDWTSGDPLGHEQYF.

The gene calls are TRBV6-1 and TRBJ2-4, with a tentative D call TRBD1 (6 bases). The germline V gene has CDR1 MNHNS and CDR2 SASEGT. The CDR3 contains 15 residues. V lost 6 bases and J 5 bases, leaving 17 bases between the germline ends. The CDR3, as DNA: TGTGCCAGCAGCAGACAGGTGGGGTGGGAAAACATTCAGTACTTC. This translates into CASSRQVGWENIQYF.

V usage is TRBV12-3 or TRBV12-4 and J usage is TRBJ2-3; 7 bases line up with TRBD1. V shed 5 bases and J 0 bases; nucleotides not matched to a gene: 5. There are 15 residues in the CDR3. CDR3 DNA sequence: TGTGCCAGCAGTGGGGCCAGGGGGAGCACAGATACGCAGTATTTT. Amino acids: CASSGARGSTDTQYF.

The rearrangement uses TRBV9 and TRBJ2-7, with 10 positions matching TRBD1. There are 15 residues in the CDR3. V lost 3 bases, J lost 5 bases, and 8 bases stayed unmatched. In germline, CDR1 is SGDLS, CDR2 YYNGEE. DNA for the CDR3: TGTGCCAGCAGCGCGATCGGACAGGGGGTTGACGAGCAGTACTTC. Amino acids: CASSAIGQGVDEQYF.

The J gene is TRBJ1-6, the V gene TRBV20-1; TRBD1 matches at 7 bases. The CDR3 sequence is 16 residues long. Germline lookup yields CDR1 DFQATT and CDR2 SNEGSKA (reference sequence). The junction had 13 bases not matched to a gene; V was cut back by 1 base and J by 10 bases. Here the CDR3 DNA reads TGCAGTGCTAGAGGGGGGTGGACAGGCGGAGGATCACCCCTCCACTTT. The encoded protein is CSARGGWTGGGSPLHF.

The gene calls are TRBV28 and TRBJ2-7; D may match TRBD1 or TRBD2 (6 bases each). Germline CDR1 is MDHEN and CDR2 is SYDVKM. V lost 7 bases and J 2 bases, leaving 9 bases between the germline ends. The CDR3 loop spans 12 amino acids. The CDR3 protein is CASKRGPYEQYF. The CDR3 DNA reads as TGTGCCAGCAAACGGGGGCCCTACGAGCAGTACTTC.

Many counts were recorded for this clonotype. The rearrangement joins TRBV15 to TRBJ2-2, with unresolved D. The ends were cut back, 4 bases at V and 6 bases at J, with 0 bases in the middle. The CDR3 contains 10 residues. CDR1 is LNHNV, CDR2 YYDKDF, per germline (reference sequence). CDR3 sequence reads: CATSTGELFF. For the CDR3, the DNA is TGTGCCACCAGCACCGGGGAGCTGTTTTTT.

This clonotype was picked up many times. The chain combines TRBV6-1 with TRBJ2-5; possible D gene TRBD1, 6 bases. The CDR3 has 15 amino acids. V was trimmed by 5 bases and J by 0 bases, leaving 13 bases between them. Per germline, CDR1 MNHNS and CDR2 SASEGT. DNA of the CDR3: TGTGCCAGCAGTCCCCGGACAGACTACCAAGAGACCCAGTACTTC. It codes for CASSPRTDYQETQYF.

By share, this clonotype ranks as medium-sized. The chain is built from TRBV5-1 and TRBJ2-1, with D possibly matching TRBD2 (7 bases). The CDR3 has 14 residues. Germline V lookup: CDR1 SGHRS, CDR2 YFSETQ. V shed 2 bases and J shed 6 bases, with 12 bases lying between them. The CDR3 loop is CASSLFGGANEQFF. In DNA, the CDR3 is TGCGCCAGCAGCTTATTTGGGGGGGCCAATGAGCAGTTCTTC.

CDR3 bases: TGTGCCAGCAGCTTAGGACAGGGGTATGGCTACACCTTC. As protein: CASSLGQGYGYTF. This chain connects TRBV11-2 to TRBJ1-2; 8 bases line up with TRBD1. This CDR3 comprises 13 residues. V gave up 1 base and J gave up 5 bases; unmatched junction bases: 0. Germline V CDR1 and CDR2: SGHAT, FQNNGV.

V gene TRBV3-1 combines with J gene TRBJ2-5; a weak D match, TRBD1 (6 bases). In germline, CDR1 is LGHDT, CDR2 YNNKEL (reference sequence). The CDR3 spans 14 residues. Trimming took off 4 bases at V and 4 bases at J, with 13 bases between the two ends. The CDR3 reads CASSREQGRETQYF. DNA for the CDR3: TGTGCCAGCAGCCGCGAACAGGGTCGAGAGACCCAGTACTTC.

The rearrangement joins TRBV6-5 to TRBJ2-3; 7 bases agree with TRBD1. V lost 0 bases and J lost 4; bases outside the gene matches: 4. The germline gives CDR1 MNHEY, CDR2 SVGAGI. CDR3 length: 15 amino acids. Written as DNA, the CDR3 is TGTGCCAGCAGTTACTCGGCAGGGGGAGCAGATACGCAGTATTTT. Translated, it gives CASSYSAGGADTQYF.

There are a few counts of this clonotype. The rearrangement uses TRBV28 and TRBJ2-2, with 9 bases that match TRBD2. The CDR3 consists of 15 residues. From germline, CDR1 is MDHEN and CDR2 SYDVKM. J was trimmed by 3 bases and V by 5 bases; bases with no gene match: 4. The CDR3 coding sequence is TGTGCCAGCAGTCCTCGGACTAGCGACACCGGGGAGCTGTTTTTT. Its protein is CASSPRTSDTGELFF.

The chain uses TRBV5-1 and TRBJ1-1, with TRBD1 matching 7 bases. The CDR3 contains 16 residues. V trimming: 6 bases; J trimming: 1 base; junction bases outside the gene matches: 12. The germline gives CDR1 SGHRS, CDR2 YFSETQ. CDR3 nucleotide sequence: TGCGCCAGCAAGGATACCGCAGGGGGGAAGAACACTGAAGCTTTCTTT. This gives the protein CASKDTAGGKNTEAFF.